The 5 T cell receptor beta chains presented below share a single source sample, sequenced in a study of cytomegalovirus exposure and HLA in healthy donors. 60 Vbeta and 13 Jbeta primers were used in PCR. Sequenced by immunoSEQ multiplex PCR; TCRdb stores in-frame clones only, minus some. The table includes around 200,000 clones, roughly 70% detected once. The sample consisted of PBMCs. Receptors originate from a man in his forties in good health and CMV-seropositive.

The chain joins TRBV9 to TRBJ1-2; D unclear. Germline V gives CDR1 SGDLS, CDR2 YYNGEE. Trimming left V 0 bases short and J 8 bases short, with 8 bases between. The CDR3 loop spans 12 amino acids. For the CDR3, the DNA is TGTGCCAGCAGCGTAGGAGAATCCGGCTACACCTTC. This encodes CASSVGESGYTF.

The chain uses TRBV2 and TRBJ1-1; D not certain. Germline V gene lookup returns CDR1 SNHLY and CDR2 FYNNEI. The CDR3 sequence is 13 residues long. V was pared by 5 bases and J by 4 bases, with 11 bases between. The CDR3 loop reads CASSTSGRTEAFF. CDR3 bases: TGTGCCAGCAGTACAAGTGGGCGCACTGAAGCTTTCTTT.

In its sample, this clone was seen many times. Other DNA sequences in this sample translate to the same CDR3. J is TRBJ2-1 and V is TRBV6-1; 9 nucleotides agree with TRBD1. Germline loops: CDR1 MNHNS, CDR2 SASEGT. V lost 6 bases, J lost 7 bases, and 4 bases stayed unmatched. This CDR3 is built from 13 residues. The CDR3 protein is CASSRTGENEQFF. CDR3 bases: TGTGCCAGCAGCCGGACAGGGGAAAATGAGCAGTTCTTC.

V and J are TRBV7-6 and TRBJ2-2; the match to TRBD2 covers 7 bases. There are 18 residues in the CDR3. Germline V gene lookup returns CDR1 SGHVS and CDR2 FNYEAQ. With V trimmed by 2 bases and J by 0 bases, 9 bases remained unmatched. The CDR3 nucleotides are TGTGCCAGCAGCTTACGATTTAAGCGGGGACCGAACACCGGGGAGCTGTTTTTT. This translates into CASSLRFKRGPNTGELFF. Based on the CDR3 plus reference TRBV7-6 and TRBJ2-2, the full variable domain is GAGVSQSPRYKVTKRGQDVALRCDPISGHVSLYWYRQALGQGPEFLTYFNYEAQQDKSGLPNDRFSAERPEGSISTLTIQRTEQRDSAMYRCASSLRFKRGPNTGELFFGEGSRLTVL.

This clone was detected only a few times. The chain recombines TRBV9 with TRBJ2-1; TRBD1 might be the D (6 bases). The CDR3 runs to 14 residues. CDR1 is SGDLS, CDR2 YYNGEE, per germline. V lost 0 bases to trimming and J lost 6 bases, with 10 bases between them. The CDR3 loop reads CASSVGQGGNEQFF. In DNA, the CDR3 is TGTGCCAGCAGCGTAGGCCAAGGGGGCAATGAGCAGTTCTTC.